These 18 T cell receptor beta chains originate from one sample sequenced in a study of T-cell memory formation after mild COVID-19. TCRdb recomputed calls from the 5' RACE reads with MiXCR, one row per CDR3 protein. Counted here are hundreds of thousands of distinct CDR3 sequences, 15% to 19% occurring once; the ten biggest clones make up around 2%. Material: PBMCs or a T cell subset sorted from them (not recorded which). These receptors were obtained from an adult woman who had mild COVID-19 (a few samples of this study predate the infection). Cell type and time point are not known.

This clonotype was seen more than once but under ten times. The rearrangement uses TRBV3-1 and TRBJ2-7, with 8 bases aligning to TRBD1. V lost 1 base and J lost 6; bases outside the gene matches: 5. The CDR3 sequence is 14 residues long. The germline gives CDR1 LGHDT, CDR2 YNNKEL (reference sequence). The CDR3 DNA reads TGTGCCAGCAGCCAAGTCCAGGGGGCGATCGAGCAGTACTTC. Translating it yields CASSQVQGAIEQYF.

The chain carries TRBV5-5 and TRBJ1-3; no reliable D call. This CDR3 has 15 residues. Trimming pared 3 bases from V and 2 bases from J, leaving 12 bases between. Germline CDR1 reads SGHKS; CDR2 reads YYEKEE (reference sequence). The CDR3 bases are TGTGCCAGCAGCTCCGGCGGGGTTACTGGAAACACCATATATTTT. This codes for CASSSGGVTGNTIYF. Full variable domain (rest looked up from reference TRBV5-5 and TRBJ1-3): DAGVTQSPTHLIKTRGQQVTLRCSPISGHKSVSWYQQVLGQGPQFIFQYYEKEERGRGNFPDRFSARQFPNYSSELNVNALLLGDSALYLCASSSGGVTGNTIYFGEGSWLTVV.

This clonotype was counted a few times. V and J are TRBV20-1 and TRBJ1-2; D is undetermined. Germline V gene data show CDR1 as DFQATT and CDR2 as SNEGSKA (reference sequence). Trimming pared 5 bases from V and 2 bases from J, leaving 6 bases between. The CDR3 loop spans 11 amino acids. The CDR3 nucleotides read TGCAGTGCTGCCGGGAACTATGGCTACACCTTC. This sequence encodes CSAAGNYGYTF.

The table lists this clonotype with a few counts. The chain employs TRBV20-1 and TRBJ1-2; 7 bases are shared with TRBD1. Germline V gene sequence: CDR1 DFQATT, CDR2 SNEGSKA (reference sequence). V was pared by 0 bases and J by 12 bases, with 4 bases of the junction left unmatched. The CDR3 consists of 11 residues. CDR3 nucleotides: TGCAGTGCTAGAGACCCAGGGGGAGACACCTTC. This sequence encodes CSARDPGGDTF.

The chain uses TRBV2 and TRBJ2-3; D unresolved. The germline V gene has CDR1 SNHLY and CDR2 FYNNEI. This CDR3 has 13 residues. V gave up 3 bases and J gave up 6 bases, with 10 bases separating them. CDR3 bases: TGTGCCAGCAGTGAGGGCGGCCCCGATACGCAGTATTTT. The encoded protein is CASSEGGPDTQYF.

This clonotype has more than one count but fewer than ten. The chain recombines TRBV7-9 with TRBJ2-3; D possibly corresponds to TRBD2 (6 bases). The V end lost 2 bases, the J end lost 0 bases, and 12 bases lay between the germline ends. The germline gives CDR1 SEHNR, CDR2 FQNEAQ (reference sequence). The CDR3 is made up of 16 amino acids. This CDR3 reads CASSLSRDWSTDTQYF. The CDR3 DNA follows: TGTGCCAGCAGCTTATCCCGGGACTGGAGCACAGATACGCAGTATTTT.

The V gene is TRBV24-1, the J gene TRBJ1-2, with D unclear. Germline CDR1 and CDR2: KGHDR and SFDVKD. The V end lost 2 bases, the J end lost 3 bases, and 12 bases lay between the germline ends. The CDR3 extends over 15 amino acids. In DNA, the CDR3 is TGTGCCACCAGTGATTCAGAGGGATTGCACTATGGCTACACCTTC. Translated, it gives CATSDSEGLHYGYTF.

Only a few counts were recorded for this clonotype. The chain has TRBV12-3 or TRBV12-4 and TRBJ2-1; 12 positions match TRBD2. V shed 3 bases, J shed 8 bases, and the junction held 5 bases outside the gene matches. This CDR3 spans 15 amino acids. The DNA for the CDR3 is TGTGCCAGCAGTTTGTCACTAGCGGGGGGCTATGAGCAGTTCTTC. Its translation is CASSLSLAGGYEQFF.

The gene calls are TRBV15 and TRBJ2-1, with 7 bases matching TRBD1. Germline CDR1 LNHNV, CDR2 YYDKDF (reference sequence). Trimming took 2 bases from V and 9 from J; bases not matched to a gene: 7. This CDR3 is 14 amino acids long. The CDR3 region is CATSRPTGIGEQFF. The CDR3 region has the DNA TGTGCCACCAGCAGACCGACAGGGATCGGTGAGCAGTTCTTC.

J is TRBJ1-2 and V is TRBV5-6; D is unclear. Germline V lookup: CDR1 SGHDT, CDR2 YYEEEE. The ends were cut back, 1 base at V and 4 bases at J, with 11 bases in the middle. This CDR3 is built from 14 residues. CDR3 region: CASSLNGGFYGYTF. Written as DNA, the CDR3 is TGTGCCAGCAGCTTGAATGGCGGGTTCTATGGCTACACCTTC.

This chain uses TRBV7-2 with TRBJ1-4; 7 nucleotides align to TRBD1. The CDR3 sequence is 15 residues long. The trim removed 5 bases at V and 5 bases at J, leaving 8 bases unmatched. Germline loops: CDR1 SGHTA, CDR2 FQGNSA. This CDR3 reads CASSIRTGANEKLFF. CDR3 sequence (DNA): TGTGCCAGCAGCATCCGGACAGGCGCCAATGAAAAACTGTTTTTT.

The V gene is TRBV10-3, the J gene TRBJ2-1; 12 bases agree with TRBD2. The J segment lost 7 bases and the V segment lost 2 bases, leaving 12 bases of the junction unmatched. The germline V gene encodes CDR1 ENHRY and CDR2 SYGVKD. CDR3 length: 18 residues. As DNA, the CDR3 is TGTGCCATCAGTGAGCTGACTAGCGGGAGTCGTATGCGGAATGAGCAGTTCTTC. This codes for CAISELTSGSRMRNEQFF.

V is TRBV24-1 and J is TRBJ2-3; TRBD1 aligns across 9 bases. J was trimmed by 6 bases and V by 4 bases; bases with no gene match: 10. The CDR3 runs to 16 residues. From germline, CDR1 is KGHDR and CDR2 SFDVKD. Written as DNA, the CDR3 is TGTGCCACCAGTGACCCTACTGAGGACAGGGGCGATACGCAGTATTTT. Translating it yields CATSDPTEDRGDTQYF.

This clonotype was counted a few times. This chain uses TRBV6-1 with TRBJ1-2, with a weak D call TRBD1 (6 bases). This CDR3 region has 14 residues. Per the germline V gene, CDR1 is MNHNS and CDR2 is SASEGT. Trimming removed 6 bases at V and 5 bases at J, with 16 bases between. CDR3 bases: TGTGCCAGCAGAAATGACAGGAGCCCTTATGGCTACACCTTC. Protein sequence: CASRNDRSPYGYTF.

CDR3 sequence (DNA): TGTGCCATGACTCCCCAGGGGCGGGGGGAGCAGTACTTC. Amino acids: CAMTPQGRGEQYF. The chain links TRBV10-3 to TRBJ2-7; the D gene is possibly TRBD2 (7 bases). In germline, CDR1 is ENHRY, CDR2 SYGVKD. Between the trimmed V and J ends, which lost 9 bases and 7 bases, there was a span of 19 bases. CDR3 length: 13 amino acids.

This clonotype has just a few counts. V usage is TRBV12-3 or TRBV12-4 and J usage is TRBJ1-2, with D uncertain. The ends were cut back, 7 bases at V and 1 base at J, with 19 bases in the middle. This CDR3 has 16 amino acids. The CDR3 DNA reads as TGTGCCAGCATAACACTCCGGGCCAAGGGTAACTATGGCTACACCTTC. As protein: CASITLRAKGNYGYTF.

There are a few counts of this clonotype. Germline and junction disagree at one end, which may indicate a read error. The chain uses TRBV27 and TRBJ2-2; D possibly corresponds to TRBD2 (6 bases). This CDR3 comprises 16 residues. From germline, CDR1 is MNHEY and CDR2 SMNVEV (reference sequence). The CDR3 sequence: CASRFKAGMITGELFF. CDR3 in DNA: TGTGCCAGCCGTTTTAAGGCGGGAATGATCACCGGGGAGCTGTTTTTT.

This clonotype was picked up a small number of times. V gene TRBV5-1 combines with J gene TRBJ2-7, with 14 bases lining up with TRBD2. Germline V gene data show CDR1 as SGHRS and CDR2 as YFSETQ. V shed 4 bases and J 3 bases; nucleotides not matched to a gene: 6. This CDR3 contains 16 residues. The CDR3 is CASSGGLAGVIYEQYF. CDR3 sequence (DNA): TGCGCCAGCAGCGGGGGACTAGCGGGAGTCATCTACGAGCAGTACTTC.